The T cell receptor beta chain described here comes from a study of regulatory T cells in long-lasting Graves disease. Time point here: persistent/refractory GD, antithyroid drugs over 5 years with positive TRAb. There was RNA extracted from PBMCs, and the TCR library was made from it. As a group, patients came from one endocrinology department in Xi'an, China. For TCR beta, libraries came from iRepertoire HTBI primers and Arm-PCR of CDR3 regions. TCRdb re-called the multiplex PCR reads with MiXCR, one entry per CDR3 protein. The sample has 500,000 to 800,000 distinct CDR3 sequences; around 30% are singletons. General study results and limits: There were preferences for TRBV28, TRBJ1-2 and TRBJ2-5 in persistent disease. Those with persistent Graves' had less TCR diversity than newly diagnosed patients.

This clonotype was counted a few times. What it recognizes is unknown. With 7 bases removed from V and 1 base from J, the gap between germline ends came to 17 bases. This CDR3 has 15 residues. In germline, CDR1 is ENHRY, CDR2 SYGVKD. This rearrangement joins TRBV10-3 to TRBJ2-7; the D gene is possibly TRBD2 (6 bases). The material was peripheral blood mononuclear cells (PBMCs), obtained when the disease was refractory, from a patient treated with antithyroid drugs. The TCR comes from a female donor with Graves disease. The CDR3, as DNA: TGTGCCATCACCGACCCTAGCGCCAATTCCTACGAGCAGTACTTC. Protein: CAITDPSANSYEQYF.